This note documents a single T cell receptor (beta chain) sequence. Its antigen is currently unknown. The data belong to a study of vaccination and CD4 T cells after COVID-19. The study sequenced cultured CD4+ T cell DNA using the Oncomine TCR Beta short-read assay. Once CD4+ T cells had been cultured, genomic DNA was extracted from them. TCRdb re-analysed the PCR reads in MiXCR, keeping a single row per CDR3 protein. Of 15,000 to 20,000 distinct CDR3 sequences in the sample, around half are singletons; the top ten hold 2% to 3%. Broader study findings: Convalescent patients had a median roughly 86% of post-vaccine SARS-CoV-2-reactive clones that were detected only after vaccination, not before it.

Specified treatment: approximately nine-day PBMC culture with coronavirus spike peptide pools or control peptides (ViraFEST assay). It was with roughly 10 IU/ml IL-2 and roughly 9.1 ug/ml peptide pools that 1.5 million to 2.5 million PBMCs per well were cultured. This CDR3 is built from 13 residues. Trimming stripped 3 bases from V and 4 bases from J, with 9 bases between. Germline V gene data show CDR1 as SNHLY and CDR2 as FYNNEI. The J gene is TRBJ1-1, the V gene TRBV2; no reliable D call. This material consisted of CD4+ T cells from blood, cultured in vitro, taken after SARS-CoV-2 vaccination. The TCR originated in a human donor who had recovered from COVID-19. The CDR3 nucleotides read TGTGCCAGCAGTGATCGGCCGTCCACTGAAGCTTTCTTT. Its translation is CASSDRPSTEAFF.